This T cell receptor (beta chain) was sequenced during a study of cytomegalovirus exposure and HLA in healthy donors. On the study more broadly: Inside one of the first data releases sat around 77 million unique TCRs taken from HLA-typed donors. General study points: Accurate prediction of most subjects' HLA-A and HLA-B alleles from TCR beta sequences was reported. In a later analysis, CMV-associated beta chains were mostly HLA-associated, it appeared. According to the study, 160 or so TCR beta chains were cytomegalovirus-associated.

The sample holds one count of this clone. Its antigen is unidentified. J gave up 5 bases and V 10 bases, and 13 bases lay outside the gene matches. The length of the CDR3 is 15 residues. Per germline, CDR1 PRHDT and CDR2 FYEKMQ (reference sequence). Both 60 Vbeta primers and 13 Jbeta primers went into the PCR. Clones were sequenced by immunoSEQ multiplex PCR, and TCRdb holds only the in-frame ones, with some missing. This table has about 230,000 clones, around 89% appearing once. Sequenced input: PBMCs. This chain connects TRBV13 to TRBJ2-1, with TRBD2 identical over 8 bases. The sequence was collected from a woman between 18 and 29 years old in good health and CMV-seronegative. This CDR3 is CATQGESGGHNEQFF. The CDR3, as DNA: TGTGCCACCCAAGGAGAGAGCGGGGGCCACAATGAGCAGTTCTTC.